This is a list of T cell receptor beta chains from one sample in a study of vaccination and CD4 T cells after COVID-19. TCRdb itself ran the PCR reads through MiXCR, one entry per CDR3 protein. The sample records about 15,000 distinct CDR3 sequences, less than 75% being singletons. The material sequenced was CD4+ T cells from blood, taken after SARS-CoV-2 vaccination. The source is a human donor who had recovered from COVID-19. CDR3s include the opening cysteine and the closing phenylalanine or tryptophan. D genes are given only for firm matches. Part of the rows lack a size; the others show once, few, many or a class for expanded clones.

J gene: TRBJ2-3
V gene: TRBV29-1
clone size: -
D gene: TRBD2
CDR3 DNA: TGCAGCGTTGGCATCTCGGGGGGGGCCACAGATACGCAGTATTTT
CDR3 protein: CSVGISGGATDTQYF

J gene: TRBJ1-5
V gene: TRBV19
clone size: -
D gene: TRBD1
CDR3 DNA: TGTGCCAGTACAGGGACAGGGGGCGGCCAGCCCCAGCATTTT
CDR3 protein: CASTGTGGGQPQHF

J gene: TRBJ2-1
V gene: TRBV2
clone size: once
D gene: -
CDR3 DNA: TGTGCCAGCTACTACAATGAGCAGTTCTTC
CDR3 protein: CASYYNEQFF

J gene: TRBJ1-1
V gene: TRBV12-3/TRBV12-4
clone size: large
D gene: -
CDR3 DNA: TGTGCCAGCAGCTTCCTACAAGGAGGGAGGGCTTTCTTT
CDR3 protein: CASSFLQGGRAFF

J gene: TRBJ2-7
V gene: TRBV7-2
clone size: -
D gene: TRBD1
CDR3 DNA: TGTGCCAGCAGCCAAGGACAGGGGGCGGCCTACGAGCAGTACTTC
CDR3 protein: CASSQGQGAAYEQYF

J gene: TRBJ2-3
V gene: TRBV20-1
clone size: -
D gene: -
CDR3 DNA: TGCAGTGCTAGAGATAGTACCCGGCAATTCACAGATACGCAGTATTTT
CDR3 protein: CSARDSTRQFTDTQYF

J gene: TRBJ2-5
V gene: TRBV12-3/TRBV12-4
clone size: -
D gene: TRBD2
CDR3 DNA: TGTGCCAGCAGTTTAGGCCTCTCTGCGGGAGGGAGGGAGACCCAGTACTTC
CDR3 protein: CASSLGLSAGGRETQYF

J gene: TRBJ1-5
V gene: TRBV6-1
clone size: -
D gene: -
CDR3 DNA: TGTGCCAGCACCTCAAGGGGGGCTCAGCCCCAGCATTTT
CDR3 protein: CASTSRGAQPQHF

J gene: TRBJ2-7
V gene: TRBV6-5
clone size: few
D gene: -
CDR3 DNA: TGTGCCAGCAGTTCCCCGGGACGAGGAGGCGGCTACGAGCAGTACTTC
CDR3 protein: CASSSPGRGGGYEQYF

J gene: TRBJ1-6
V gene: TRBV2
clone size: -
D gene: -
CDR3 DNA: TGTGCCAGCAGTGGGGGGAAACAGGGTTCACCCCTCCACTTT
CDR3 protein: CASSGGKQGSPLHF

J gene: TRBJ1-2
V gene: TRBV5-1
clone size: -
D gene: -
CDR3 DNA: TGCGCCAGCAGCTTGGACAGTTTCTATGGCTACACCTTC
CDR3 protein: CASSLDSFYGYTF

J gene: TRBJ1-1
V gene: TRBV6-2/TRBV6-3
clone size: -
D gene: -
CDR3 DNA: TGTGCCAGCAGCGACAGTTACAGGGCTTTCTTT
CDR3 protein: CASSDSYRAFF

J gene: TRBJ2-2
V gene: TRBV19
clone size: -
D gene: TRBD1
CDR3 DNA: TGTGCCAGTAGTGACGAGGACAGGGTAATTAACACCGGGGAGCTGTTTTTT
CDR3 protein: CASSDEDRVINTGELFF

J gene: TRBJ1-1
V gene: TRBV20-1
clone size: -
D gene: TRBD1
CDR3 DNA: TGCAGTGTAGTGAACAGGGGTAGCACTGAAGCTTTCTTT
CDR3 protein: CSVVNRGSTEAFF

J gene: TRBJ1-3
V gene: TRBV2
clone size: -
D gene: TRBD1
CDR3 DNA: TGTGCCAGCAGAGACAGGGGTGATGGAAACACCATATATTTT
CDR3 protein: CASRDRGDGNTIYF

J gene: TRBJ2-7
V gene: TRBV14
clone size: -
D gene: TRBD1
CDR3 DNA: TGTGCCAGCAGCCACGGCCCGAGGACAGGGTTCTACGAGCAGTACTTC
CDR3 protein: CASSHGPRTGFYEQYF

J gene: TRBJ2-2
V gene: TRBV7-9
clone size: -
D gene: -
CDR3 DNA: TGTGCCAGCAGCCCAAGAAGACTAGGAGGGAGCACCGGGGAGCTGTTTTTT
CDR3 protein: CASSPRRLGGSTGELFF

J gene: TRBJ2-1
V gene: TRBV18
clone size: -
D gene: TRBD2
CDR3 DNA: TGTGCCAGCTCACCCGGAATCCAGCGGGGATACAATGAGCAGTTCTTC
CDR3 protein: CASSPGIQRGYNEQFF

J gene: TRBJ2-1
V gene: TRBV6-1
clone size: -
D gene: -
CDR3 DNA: TGTGCCAGCAACCCAGACCCAGGGGATGAGCAGTTCTTC
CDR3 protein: CASNPDPGDEQFF

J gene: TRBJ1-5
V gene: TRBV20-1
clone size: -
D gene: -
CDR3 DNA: TGCAGTGCTGCGGGGCGTGGACTATTTCAGCCCCAGCATTTT
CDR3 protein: CSAAGRGLFQPQHF

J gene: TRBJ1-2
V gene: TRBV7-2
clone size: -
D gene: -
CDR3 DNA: TGTGCCAGCAGCCTCCGAACAGGAAGAGGCTACACCTTC
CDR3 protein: CASSLRTGRGYTF

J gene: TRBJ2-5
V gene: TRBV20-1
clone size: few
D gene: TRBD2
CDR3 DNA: TGCAGTGCTAGTGGGCTAGCGGGGAGGGGAGAGACCCAGTACTTC
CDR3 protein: CSASGLAGRGETQYF

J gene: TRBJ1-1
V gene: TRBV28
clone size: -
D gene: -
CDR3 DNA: TGTGCCAGCAGTTTATTGCGGAACACTGAAGCTTTCTTT
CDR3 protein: CASSLLRNTEAFF

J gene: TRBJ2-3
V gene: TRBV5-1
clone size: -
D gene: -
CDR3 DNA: TGCGCCAGCAGCTTGGCCGGCGGGGCCACCTTCACAGATACGCAGTATTTT
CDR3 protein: CASSLAGGATFTDTQYF

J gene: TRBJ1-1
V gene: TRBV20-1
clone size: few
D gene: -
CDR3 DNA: TGCAGTGCCACTCGGCCGGGGCTGAACACTGAAGCTTTCTTT
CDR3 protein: CSATRPGLNTEAFF